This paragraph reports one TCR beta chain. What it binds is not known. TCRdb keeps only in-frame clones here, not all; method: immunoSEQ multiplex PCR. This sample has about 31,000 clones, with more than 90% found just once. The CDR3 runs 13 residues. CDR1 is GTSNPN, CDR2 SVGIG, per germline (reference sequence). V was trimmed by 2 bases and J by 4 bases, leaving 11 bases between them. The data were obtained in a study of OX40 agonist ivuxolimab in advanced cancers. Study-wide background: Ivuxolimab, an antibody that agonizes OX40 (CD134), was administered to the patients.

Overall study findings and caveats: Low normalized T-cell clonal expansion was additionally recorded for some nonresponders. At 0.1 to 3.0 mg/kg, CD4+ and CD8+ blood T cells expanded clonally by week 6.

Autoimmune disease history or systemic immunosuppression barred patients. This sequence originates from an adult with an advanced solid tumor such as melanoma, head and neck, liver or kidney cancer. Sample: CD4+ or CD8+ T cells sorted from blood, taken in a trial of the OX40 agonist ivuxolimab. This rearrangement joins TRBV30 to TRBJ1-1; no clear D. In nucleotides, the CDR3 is TGTGCCTGGAGTCAGGAAACTTTCACTGAAGCTTTCTTT. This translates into CAWSQETFTEAFF.